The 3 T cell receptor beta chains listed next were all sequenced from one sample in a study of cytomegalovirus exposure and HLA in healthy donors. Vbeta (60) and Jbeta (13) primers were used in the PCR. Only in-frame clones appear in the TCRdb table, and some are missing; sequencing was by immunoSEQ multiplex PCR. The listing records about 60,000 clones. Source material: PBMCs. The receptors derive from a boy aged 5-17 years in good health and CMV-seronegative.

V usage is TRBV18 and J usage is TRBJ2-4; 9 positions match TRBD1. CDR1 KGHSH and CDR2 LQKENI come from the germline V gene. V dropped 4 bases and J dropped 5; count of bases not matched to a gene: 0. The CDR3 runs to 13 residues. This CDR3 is CASSRDRENIQYF. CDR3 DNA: TGTGCCAGCTCACGGGACAGGGAAAACATTCAGTACTTC.

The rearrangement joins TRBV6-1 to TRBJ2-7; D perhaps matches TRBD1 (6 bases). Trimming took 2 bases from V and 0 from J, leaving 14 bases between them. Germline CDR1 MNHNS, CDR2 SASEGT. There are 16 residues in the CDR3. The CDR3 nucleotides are TGTGCCAGCAGTGAAAGGGTGCAGGACAGCTCCTACGAGCAGTACTTC. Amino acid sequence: CASSERVQDSSYEQYF.

The CDR3 nucleotides read TGTGCCAGCAGCTTACAGGGGGCAGGCTATGGCTACACCTTC. It yields the protein CASSLQGAGYGYTF. This rearrangement joins TRBV5-4 to TRBJ1-2, with 9 bases aligning to TRBD1. Germline CDR1 reads SGHNT; CDR2 reads YYREEE (reference sequence). CDR3 length: 14 residues. Unmatched junction bases numbered 3, after V lost 2 bases and J lost 4 bases.